These 27 T cell receptor beta chains were sequenced from one sample in a study of blood T cell repertoires in COVID-19. Data came from immunoSEQ multiplex PCR; TCRdb stores just in-frame clones and leaves some out. The data show under 65,000 clones, 80% to 95% seen once. The sample comprised peripheral blood. The source of these receptors is a man at least 80 years old with acute or convalescent COVID-19.

The genes are TRBV19 and TRBJ2-6; a possible D gene is TRBD1 (5 bases). The CDR3 contains 16 residues. Trimming shortened V by 6 bases and J by 4 bases, and 16 bases separated the two germline ends. Germline lookup yields CDR1 LNHDA and CDR2 SQIVND (reference sequence). The CDR3 protein is CASSKDRSWGANVLTF. The CDR3 bases are TGTGCCAGTAGCAAAGACAGATCCTGGGGGGCCAACGTCCTGACTTTC.

V and J are TRBV5-4 and TRBJ1-2; D unclear. CDR1 and CDR2 from the germline V gene are SGHNT and YYREEE (reference sequence). The CDR3 extends over 13 amino acids. V was shortened by 6 bases and J by 3 bases, with 12 bases between the two germline ends. The CDR3 sequence: CASTPGFYYGYTF. In DNA form, the CDR3 reads TGTGCCAGCACCCCCGGGTTTTACTATGGCTACACCTTC.

The chain couples TRBV6-5 to TRBJ2-7; 10 positions match TRBD1. Germline CDR1 and CDR2: MNHEY and SVGAGI. J gave up 3 bases and V 5 bases, and 7 bases lay outside the gene matches. The CDR3 is made up of 15 amino acids. The CDR3, as DNA: TGTGCCAGCAGTCCCGGGACAGGGGATATCTACGAGCAGTACTTC. The encoded protein is CASSPGTGDIYEQYF.

Here the CDR3 DNA reads TGTGCCAGCAGGCCCGGGACTTCACAAGAGACCCAGTACTTC. Amino acid sequence: CASRPGTSQETQYF. The chain couples TRBV5-4 to TRBJ2-5; D possibly corresponds to TRBD2 (6 bases). Germline CDR1 and CDR2: SGHNT and YYREEE (reference sequence). The CDR3 covers 14 residues. V was trimmed by 5 bases and J by 2 bases, leaving 13 bases between them.

The chain couples TRBV6-5 to TRBJ2-2; possible D gene TRBD2, 5 bases. Trimming left V 7 bases short and J 0 bases short, with 9 bases between. Germline CDR1 and CDR2: MNHEY and SVGAGI. The CDR3 has 14 amino acids. The CDR3 bases are TGTGCCAGCAAGGGAGCGGCGAACACCGGGGAGCTGTTTTTT. This translates into CASKGAANTGELFF.

Here the CDR3 reads CASSLDGTEIEKLFF. The CDR3 DNA is TGTGCCAGTAGTCTCGACGGGACAGAAATTGAAAAACTGTTTTTT. The V gene is TRBV19, the J gene TRBJ1-4; 7 bases are a match to TRBD1. The J segment lost 7 bases and the V segment lost 5 bases, leaving 10 bases of the junction unmatched. Germline CDR1 and CDR2: LNHDA and SQIVND (reference sequence). The CDR3 spans 15 residues.

V gene TRBV30 combines with J gene TRBJ2-2; D gene uncertain. Trimming pared 3 bases from V and 5 bases from J, leaving 10 bases between. Looked up from germline, CDR1 is GTSNPN and CDR2 is SVGIG (reference sequence). The CDR3 consists of 13 residues. CDR3 sequence reads: CAWSALRTGELFF. In DNA form, the CDR3 reads TGTGCCTGGAGCGCCCTTCGGACCGGGGAGCTGTTTTTT.

V usage is TRBV30 and J usage is TRBJ2-3; a possible D gene is TRBD2 (5 bases). Trimming took off 1 base at V and 4 bases at J, with 15 bases between the two ends. Germline V gene sequence: CDR1 GTSNPN, CDR2 SVGIG (reference sequence). There are 15 residues in the CDR3. CDR3 region: CAWSALARVPDTQYF. The DNA for the CDR3 is TGTGCCTGGAGTGCCCTAGCACGAGTCCCAGATACGCAGTATTTT.

The chain links TRBV5-5 to TRBJ2-7; possibly TRBD2 for D (6 bases). The CDR3 is 17 residues long. The germline gives CDR1 SGHKS, CDR2 YYEKEE (reference sequence). Trimming cost V 2 bases and J 2 bases, with 20 bases left between them. The CDR3 spells CASSFAVGTPSPYEQYF. The CDR3, as DNA: TGTGCCAGCAGCTTCGCCGTTGGGACTCCTTCCCCCTACGAGCAGTACTTC.

The chain has TRBV19 and TRBJ1-4; D not resolved. V was cut by 5 bases and J by 5 bases, with 18 bases left in between. Germline assignment: CDR1 LNHDA and CDR2 SQIVND (reference sequence). The CDR3 extends over 16 amino acids. CDR3 protein: CASSPGTGRRNEKLFF. The CDR3 DNA reads TGTGCCAGTAGTCCGGGAACCGGCCGCCGGAATGAAAAACTGTTTTTT.

This clone was seen a single time. The rearrangement joins TRBV19 to TRBJ1-1, with D uncertain. This CDR3 has 13 residues. Germline V CDR1 and CDR2: LNHDA, SQIVND (reference sequence). CDR3 bases: TGTGCGACTCGCGGGTTGAGGAACACTGAAGCTTTCTTT. Its protein is CATRGLRNTEAFF.

The chain links TRBV6-7 to TRBJ2-3, with D maybe TRBD2 (7 bases). TRBV6-7 is treated as an ORF (open reading frame) with a function not yet certain. Trimming cost V 6 bases and J 0 bases, with 25 bases left between them. There are 19 residues in the CDR3. The CDR3 sequence is CASRTELLVRGPSTDTQYF. The CDR3 coding sequence is TGTGCCAGCAGGACGGAATTGCTGGTGCGGGGGCCGAGCACAGATACGCAGTATTTT.

The V gene is TRBV28, the J gene TRBJ1-5; 8 bases are shared with TRBD1. This CDR3 comprises 15 residues. The V gene's germline CDR1 is MDHEN and CDR2 SYDVKM. V was pared by 9 bases and J by 6 bases, with 13 bases of the junction left unmatched. As DNA, the CDR3 is TGTGCCAGTTTGACCGGACAGGGCGGGAGTCAGCCCCAGCATTTT. Protein: CASLTGQGGSQPQHF.

This clone has only one observation. V is TRBV29-1 and J is TRBJ2-3; TRBD1 agrees at 7 bases. V trimming: 3 bases; J trimming: 3 bases; junction bases outside the gene matches: 3. The germline CDR1 and CDR2 sequences are SQVTM and ANQGSEA. CDR3 size: 13 residues. The CDR3 DNA reads TGCAGCGTTGACGCGACAGGGACAGATACGCAGTATTTT. Amino acids: CSVDATGTDTQYF.

V and J are TRBV6-1 and TRBJ1-1, with no clear D. Germline V gives CDR1 MNHNS, CDR2 SASEGT. V lost 1 base to trimming and J lost 3 bases, with 6 bases between them. The CDR3 loop spans 13 amino acids. CDR3 protein: CASSEVADTEAFF. CDR3 sequence (DNA): TGTGCCAGCAGTGAAGTCGCAGACACTGAAGCTTTCTTT.

The V and J genes are TRBV7-9 and TRBJ2-3, with D unclear. Looked up from germline, CDR1 is SEHNR and CDR2 is FQNEAQ (reference sequence). The V end lost 1 base, the J end lost 2 bases, and 10 bases lay between the germline ends. The CDR3 is made up of 15 amino acids. The CDR3 sequence: CASSLGRINTDTQYF. In DNA form, the CDR3 reads TGTGCCAGCAGCTTAGGGCGGATTAACACAGATACGCAGTATTTT.

The chain carries TRBV7-2 and TRBJ2-3; 9 bases fit TRBD2. The CDR3 has 17 amino acids. Unmatched junction bases numbered 15, after V lost 5 bases and J lost 6 bases. Per germline, CDR1 SGHTA and CDR2 FQGNSA. CDR3 loop: CASSPSAGTSKVDTQYF. The CDR3 nucleotides are TGTGCCAGCAGCCCAAGTGCAGGGACTAGCAAAGTGGATACGCAGTATTTT. The full variable domain, rest sourced from reference TRBV7-2 and TRBJ2-3, is GAGVSQSPSNKVTEKGKDVELRCDPISGHTALYWYRQSLGQGLEFLIYFQGNSAPDKSGLPSDRFSAERTGGSVSTLTIQRTQQEDSAVYLCASSPSAGTSKVDTQYFGPGTRLTVL.

V and J are TRBV29-1 and TRBJ2-5; no clear D. The germline V gene has CDR1 SQVTM and CDR2 ANQGSEA. The CDR3 has 12 amino acids. The V gene lost 7 bases and the J gene lost 1 base, with 10 bases spanning the gap. The CDR3 loop reads CSASPGQETQYF. The DNA of the CDR3 is TGCAGCGCCAGTCCGGGCCAAGAGACCCAGTACTTC. The full variable domain, completed using reference TRBV29-1 and TRBJ2-5, is SAVISQKPSRDICQRGTSLTIQCQVDSQVTMMFWYRQQPGQSLTLIATANQGSEATYESGFVIDKFPISRPNLTFSTLTVSNMSPEDSSIYLCSASPGQETQYFGPGTRLLVL.

This chain links TRBV20-1 with TRBJ1-2, with D perhaps matching TRBD1 (5 bases). The V gene lost 3 bases and the J gene lost 7 bases, with 18 bases spanning the gap. In germline, CDR1 is DFQATT, CDR2 SNEGSKA (reference sequence). CDR3 length equals 14 residues. The CDR3 DNA sequence: TGCAGTGCTAGTACTTGGGGCCGGGAGGGTGGCTACACCTTC. Translating gives CSASTWGREGGYTF.

This chain connects TRBV12-2 to TRBJ1-2; the table gives TRBD1 as D, unverified against the DNA. TRBV12-2 is assigned pseudogene status. This CDR3 is built from 12 residues. Here the CDR3 DNA reads TGTGCAAGTCGCCCGCAGGGTTGCGGCTACACCTTC. Amino acids: CASRPQGCGYTF.

The chain links TRBV6-5 to TRBJ2-3; 7 nucleotides align to TRBD2. The CDR3 sequence is 14 residues long. Losses at the gene ends were 7 bases for V and 0 bases for J; bases not matched to a gene: 4. Per the germline V gene, CDR1 is MNHEY and CDR2 is SVGAGI. The CDR3 sequence is CASKAGESTDTQYF. DNA for the CDR3: TGTGCCAGCAAGGCGGGGGAAAGCACAGATACGCAGTATTTT.

The rearrangement joins TRBV5-1 to TRBJ2-2; TRBD2 agrees at 8 bases. This CDR3 has 16 amino acids. V dropped 0 bases and J dropped 4; count of bases not matched to a gene: 5. Per germline, CDR1 SGHRS and CDR2 YFSETQ. In DNA form, the CDR3 reads TGCGCCAGCAGCTTGGGCGGGGGGCAGGGCACCGGGGAGCTGTTTTTT. Translating it yields CASSLGGGQGTGELFF.

V gene TRBV3-1 (or the pseudogene TRBV3-2) combines with J gene TRBJ1-1; D is ambiguous. CDR3 length equals 14 residues. Germline-derived CDR1 and CDR2 are LGHDT and YNNKEL (reference sequence). V lost 2 bases, J lost 7 bases, and 14 bases lay in between. The CDR3 DNA reads TGTGCCAGCAGCCAATCAACAGTGGGAGGTGAAGCTTTCTTT. Residues: CASSQSTVGGEAFF.

This chain joins TRBV10-3 and TRBJ1-6; D remains ambiguous. Germline lookup yields CDR1 ENHRY and CDR2 SYGVKD. Trimming stripped 0 bases from V and 1 base from J, with 13 bases between. This CDR3 is built from 18 residues. This chain's CDR3 is CAISESAGSGSYNSPLHF. The CDR3 bases are TGTGCCATCAGTGAGTCTGCGGGCTCGGGGTCCTATAATTCACCCCTCCACTTT.

This chain joins TRBV5-5 and TRBJ2-3; TRBD1 matches 11 bases. The V and J ends lost 4 bases and 3 bases, in that order; junction bases with no gene match: 1. Per germline, CDR1 SGHKS and CDR2 YYEKEE (reference sequence). The CDR3 totals 14 residues. In DNA, the CDR3 is TGTGCCAGCAGCCGGGACAGGGGGACAGATACGCAGTATTTT. It encodes CASSRDRGTDTQYF.

V and J are TRBV19 and TRBJ2-1; 11 nucleotides align to TRBD2. The length of the CDR3 is 17 residues. V was clipped by 5 bases and J by 6 bases; unmatched bases: 12. The V gene's germline CDR1 is LNHDA and CDR2 SQIVND (reference sequence). In DNA, the CDR3 is TGTGCCAGTAGTGAATCAAATCTAGCGGGGGGAATCAATGAGCAGTTCTTC. Translation: CASSESNLAGGINEQFF.

The chain uses TRBV27 and TRBJ2-2; D possibly corresponds to TRBD1 (5 bases). Germline V gene sequence: CDR1 MNHEY, CDR2 SMNVEV (reference sequence). The CDR3 sequence is 15 residues long. Trimming left V 9 bases short and J 2 bases short, with 16 bases between. CDR3 loop: CASTPWGGNTGELFF. The CDR3 DNA sequence: TGTGCCAGTACACCATGGGGCGGCAACACCGGGGAGCTGTTTTTT.